This TCR beta chain emerged from a study of T cell repertoires in cytomegalovirus infection (dated by TCRdb to the late 2010s). A note on the overall study: The peptide stimulations were aimed at well-studied HLA-B-restricted epitopes as well as recently identified HLA-C-restricted CMV epitopes, whose presentation resists viral immunomodulation. Donor HLA type was relevant to the analysis, as public TCR beta signatures indicated carriage of CMV infection together with the matching HLA type. What the authors observed across the whole study: The ex vivo response was dominated by HLA-C-restricted CMV-specific TCR beta clonotypes, which also provided the single most frequent clonotype in two of eight donors. Carriers of CMV infection plus the relevant HLA type were discriminated by the cumulative frequency of public TCR beta family members in the study cohort and in an independent approximately 340-donor cohort.

For sequencing, an Illumina HiSeq 1500 was employed. Clones were called with MiXCR by TCRdb after fastp trimmed the public reads at Q25, and only in-frame beta chains were retained. Entries that share a CDR3 protein sequence are merged under the most common genes and DNA. The sample table records about 830,000 distinct CDR3 sequences; 32% of these occur just once. The ten largest clones represent around 12% of the sample. This clonotype was seen many times. No antigen is known for it. There are no base qualities to consult, and no much larger clone falls within one base. The cysteine opens and the phenylalanine closes a CDR3 of 14 amino acids. Only the CDR3 region is kept as DNA, spanning 42 bases read in frame from base 1. Germline trimming: 6 bases from V, 5 bases from J; junction bases outside gene matches: 7. Interpreted using the paper, the treatment or condition label stands for: in vitro stimulation with specific CMV peptide epitopes to enrich CMV-specific T cells.

The material was cultured CD8+ T cells from PBMCs, obtained from culture after CMV antigen stimulation. The receptor chain draws on TRBV12-3 or TRBV12-4 and TRBJ1-1, and 9 junctional nucleotides match TRBD1. This sequence originates from a human donor in good health (CMV status not recorded). Some clones in this sample may be carry-over from other donors' samples. At the DNA level, the sequence is TGTGCCAGCAGACCACAGGGGGCGAGGACTGAAGCTTTCTTT. This codes for CASRPQGARTEAFF.